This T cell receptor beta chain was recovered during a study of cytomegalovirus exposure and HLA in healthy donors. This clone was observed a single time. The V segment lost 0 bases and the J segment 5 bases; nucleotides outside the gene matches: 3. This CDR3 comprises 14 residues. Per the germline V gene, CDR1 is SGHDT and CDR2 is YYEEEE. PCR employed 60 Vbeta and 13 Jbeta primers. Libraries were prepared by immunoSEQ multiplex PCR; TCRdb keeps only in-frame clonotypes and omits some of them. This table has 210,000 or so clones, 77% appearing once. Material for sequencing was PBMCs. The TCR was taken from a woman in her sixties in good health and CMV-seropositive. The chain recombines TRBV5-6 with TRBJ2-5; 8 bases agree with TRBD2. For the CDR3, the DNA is TGTGCCAGCAGCTTGGCGGGAGGGACGGAGACCCAGTACTTC. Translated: CASSLAGGTETQYF.